This TCR beta chain was recovered during a study of molecular identifiers for immune sequencing clone quantification. Study outcomes and limitations: Under 1% of molecules in naive cells, but over 98% of effector molecules, belonged to clones above 20 RNA copies.

A few counts support this clonotype. What it recognizes is unknown. Its ends do not fully match the called genes, so a read error is possible. Preparation of naive CD8 libraries involved about 19,000 to 1,100,000 sorted cells and 10%, 30% or 50% RNA. Based on a CD8+CD4-CCR7+CD45RA+ profile, naive CD8 T cells were sorted. Bulk TCR libraries were made with methods that had been previously described and with listed TCR primers. TCRdb re-analysed the PCR reads in MiXCR, keeping a single row per CDR3 protein. This table holds 10,000 or so distinct CDR3 sequences, roughly a sixth found once. The sequence was collected from a human donor in good health. Some libraries in this study had Jurkat cell RNA spiked in. The specimen was naive CD8+ T cells from blood, with Jurkat cell RNA spiked in. Subset in this sample: FACS-sorted CD8+CD4-CCR7+CD45RA+ naive T cells.

The CDR3 region has the DNA TGTGCCAGCAGCTTAGCCCTTGGGGCAACTAATGAAAAGCTGTTTTTT. This sequence encodes CASSLALGATNEKLFF. The J gene is TRBJ1-4, the V gene TRBV7-6; tentatively, D is TRBD1 (5 bases). The CDR3 has 16 amino acids. Germline assignment: CDR1 SGHVS and CDR2 FNYEAQ. Combining the CDR3 with reference TRBV7-6 and TRBJ1-4 gives the whole variable domain GAGVSQSPRYKVTKRGQDVALRCDPISGHVSLYWYRQALGQGPEFLTYFNYEAQQDKSGLPNDRFSAERPEGSISTLTIQRTEQRDSAMYRCASSLALGATNEKLFFGSGTQLSVL.